The present entry profiles one T cell receptor (beta chain) with its context. CDR1 is LNHDA and CDR2 is SQIVND in the germline V gene (reference sequence). CDR3 length: 15 amino acids. With 4 bases clipped from V and 7 bases from J, the junction kept 8 bases outside the gene matches. The data stem from a study of T cell changes during pregnancy in multiple sclerosis. Measured with immunoSEQ multiplex PCR; TCRdb has only the in-frame clones, and not every one. The data show some 49,000 clones, roughly 89% seen once. This TCR came from a female donor in good health, enrolled as a control in a pregnancy study. J is TRBJ2-2 and V is TRBV19; 8 bases line up with TRBD1. The sample here was peripheral blood, taken after pregnancy. The CDR3 sequence is CASSSRGQALGELFF. The CDR3, as DNA: TGTGCCAGTAGTAGCAGGGGACAGGCCCTCGGGGAGCTGTTTTTT.